This T cell receptor beta chain was obtained from a study of cytomegalovirus exposure and HLA in healthy donors. CDR1 and CDR2 (germline): MNHNS, SASEGT. The CDR3 spans 16 residues. The donors were members of the validation cohort comprising over 100 subjects, separate from the approximately 630-subject first cohort. Comment on this clone: At one of its ends the junction is not consistent with the germline gene, which may arise from a read error.

Profiling relied on immunoSEQ multiplex PCR, and the TCRdb table lists in-frame clones only, not all of them. The sample records 130,000 to 150,000 clones, roughly 86% being singletons. The V and J genes are TRBV6-1 and TRBJ2-1, with TRBD2 identical over 11 bases. The receptor's source is a man between 18 and 35 years old in good health and CMV-seropositive. Sequencing input: PBMCs. The CDR3: CASSEGLAGGYNEQFF. CDR3 bases: TGTGCCAGCAGCGAAGGCCTAGCGGGGGGCTACAATGAGCAGTTCTTC.